A selection of T cell receptor beta chains follows, all from one sample in a study of CD8+CD57+ T cells in acquired aplastic anemia. TCRdb reprocessed the reads via MiXCR and lists one record per CDR3 protein. The data contain 450,000 to 550,000 distinct CDR3 sequences, roughly 34% of them singletons. The specimen sequenced was sorted CD4+, CD8+, or CD8+CD57+ T cells (not recorded which) from PBMCs. These receptors all stem from a human donor with aplastic anemia. Each CDR3 is given with its conserved first and last residue. The D gene is left open where the match is weak. Clone size appears in some rows only: once, few, many, or a class for an expanded clone.

j_gene,v_gene,d_gene,abundance,CDR3aa,CDR3nt
TRBJ2-7,TRBV7-2,NA,NA,CASSLSNTYEQYF,TGTGCCAGCAGCTTATCGAACACTTACGAGCAGTACTTC
TRBJ1-1,TRBV19,TRBD1,few,CASSVRTGTGTEAFF,TGTGCCAGTAGTGTGAGGACCGGGACAGGGACTGAAGCTTTCTTT
TRBJ2-7,TRBV19,NA,many,CATRDGSSYEQYF,TGTGCCACGAGGGACGGGAGCTCCTACGAGCAGTACTTC
TRBJ2-3,TRBV4-3,TRBD2,NA,CASSQDGGGHTDTQYF,TGCGCCAGCAGCCAAGACGGCGGGGGGCACACAGATACGCAGTATTTT
TRBJ1-2,TRBV19,TRBD1,many,CASSKGQGRNYGYTF,TGTGCCAGTAGTAAAGGACAGGGAAGGAACTATGGCTACACCTTC
TRBJ2-2,TRBV10-3,NA,NA,CAIRDSLNTGELFF,TGTGCCATCAGGGACAGCCTAAACACCGGGGAGCTGTTTTTT
TRBJ1-2,TRBV30,NA,few,CAWRPWGGDSYGYTF,TGTGCCTGGAGGCCGTGGGGTGGGGATTCATATGGCTACACCTTC
TRBJ2-7,TRBV7-6,TRBD1,many,CASSSDRGSEQYF,TGTGCCAGCAGCAGTGACAGGGGTTCCGAGCAGTACTTC
TRBJ1-2,TRBV20-1,NA,many,CSARERAPNYGYTF,TGCAGTGCTAGAGAGAGGGCCCCCAACTATGGCTACACCTTC
TRBJ2-7,TRBV19,NA,NA,CASSILGGSRYEQYF,TGTGCCAGTAGTATATTAGGGGGATCCCGTTACGAGCAGTACTTC